Below, 14 T cell receptor beta chains from the same sample are listed, as sequenced in a study of blood T cell repertoires in COVID-19. Clones were sequenced by immunoSEQ multiplex PCR, and TCRdb holds only the in-frame ones, with some missing. Of roughly 110,000 clones in the sample, 70% to 90% were seen once. The specimen was peripheral blood. Every receptor here comes from a man over 45 with active or convalescent COVID-19.

In this sample, this clone turned up once. The chain combines TRBV27 with TRBJ2-1, with D perhaps TRBD2 (5 bases). The V gene lost 4 bases and the J gene lost 10 bases, with 17 bases spanning the gap. The CDR3 is made up of 14 amino acids. The V gene's germline CDR1 is MNHEY and CDR2 SMNVEV (reference sequence). CDR3 loop: CASSWTGSNTEQFF. Here the CDR3 DNA reads TGTGCCAGCAGTTGGACTGGCTCTAACACAGAGCAGTTCTTC.

The chain has TRBV18 and TRBJ1-6, with D hard to call. Germline V lookup: CDR1 KGHSH, CDR2 LQKENI. This CDR3 contains 14 residues. The germline V and J ends were trimmed by 6 bases and 7 bases, with 13 bases remaining between them. In DNA, the CDR3 is TGTGCCAGCTCCCCCAAGGGAGGCAATTCACCCCTCCACTTT. The encoded protein is CASSPKGGNSPLHF. Full variable domain (rest looked up from reference TRBV18 and TRBJ1-6): NAGVMQNPRHLVRRRGQEARLRCSPMKGHSHVYWYRQLPEEGLKFMVYLQKENIIDESGMPKERFSAEFPKEGPSILRIQQVVRGDSAAYFCASSPKGGNSPLHFGNGTRLTVT.

This chain uses TRBV4-1 with TRBJ2-1; 8 bases match TRBD2. After removal of 3 bases from V and 3 bases from J, the junction contained 4 bases not matched to a gene. Germline V gene sequence: CDR1 MGHRA, CDR2 YSYEKL. CDR3 size: 15 residues. CDR3 loop: CASSHGAGDYNEQFF. The CDR3 nucleotides read TGCGCCAGCAGCCATGGAGCGGGAGACTACAATGAGCAGTTCTTC.

This clone turned up a few times. The chain is built from TRBV18 and TRBJ1-2; possible D gene TRBD1, 5 bases. Germline CDR1 KGHSH, CDR2 LQKENI. This CDR3 is 14 amino acids long. V shed 2 bases and J shed 6 bases, with 13 bases lying between them. CDR3 amino acids: CASSPVAGSDGYTF. CDR3 nucleotide sequence: TGTGCCAGCTCACCAGTAGCAGGGTCCGATGGCTACACCTTC.

V usage is TRBV5-6 and J usage is TRBJ2-1, with 11 bases lining up with TRBD2. The CDR3 consists of 15 residues. The V and J ends lost 3 bases and 9 bases, in that order; junction bases with no gene match: 8. Per germline, CDR1 SGHDT and CDR2 YYEEEE. CDR3 protein: CASSSLAGGPREQFF. The CDR3 nucleotides are TGTGCCAGCAGCTCCCTAGCGGGAGGCCCCCGTGAGCAGTTCTTC.

V and J are TRBV6-2 or TRBV6-3 and TRBJ2-1, with TRBD1 matching over 8 bases. J gave up 3 bases and V 6 bases, and 13 bases lay outside the gene matches. Germline CDR1 reads MNHEY; CDR2 reads SVGEGT. The CDR3 sequence is 17 residues long. CDR3 amino acids: CASSHGRQGIYYNEQFF. The CDR3 DNA reads TGTGCCAGCAGCCACGGTAGACAGGGGATTTACTACAATGAGCAGTTCTTC.

This clone was counted between two and nine times. The chain recombines TRBV18 with TRBJ1-3; no clear D gene. CDR1 KGHSH and CDR2 LQKENI come from the germline V gene. V shed 2 bases and J shed 2 bases, with 22 bases lying between them. CDR3 length: 19 residues. CDR3 bases: TGTGCCAGCTCACCAAGCGGAGAGGGAGTAGGGAGTCCTGGAAACACCATATATTTT. Protein: CASSPSGEGVGSPGNTIYF.

As regards this clone: One end of the junction does not line up with germline, which may come from a read error. The rearrangement uses TRBV7-7 and TRBJ2-7, with 9 bases that match TRBD1. Per germline, CDR1 SSHAT and CDR2 FNYEAQ (reference sequence). The CDR3 has 15 residues. CDR3 protein: CASSLAQDRGYEQYF. CDR3 nucleotide sequence: TGTGCTAGCAGCTTAGCACAGGACAGGGGCTACGAGCAGTACTTC.

The chain joins TRBV6-5 to TRBJ2-7; the match to TRBD2 covers 8 bases. J lost 3 bases, V lost 3 bases, and 7 bases had no gene match. The CDR3 has 15 amino acids. Germline V gene data show CDR1 as MNHEY and CDR2 as SVGAGI. The CDR3 DNA follows: TGTGCCAGCAGTTATCAGGCGGGAGGCCACTACGAGCAGTACTTC. Its protein product is CASSYQAGGHYEQYF.

The J gene is TRBJ2-5, the V gene TRBV7-6; TRBD1 is a possible D gene (8 bases). The germline V and J ends were trimmed by 5 bases and 5 bases, with 18 bases remaining between them. CDR3 size: 15 residues. CDR1 is SGHVS, CDR2 FNYEAQ, per germline. CDR3 DNA: TGTGCCAGCAGCCCCTACAGGGGGGGGAGGGAGACCCAGTACTTC. This encodes CASSPYRGGRETQYF. The full variable domain, completed using reference TRBV7-6 and TRBJ2-5, is GAGVSQSPRYKVTKRGQDVALRCDPISGHVSLYWYRQALGQGPEFLTYFNYEAQQDKSGLPNDRFSAERPEGSISTLTIQRTEQRDSAMYRCASSPYRGGRETQYFGPGTRLLVL.

The rearrangement links TRBV12-3 or TRBV12-4 to TRBJ1-2, with D possibly TRBD1 on 5 matching bases. The CDR3 covers 12 residues. Trimming cost V 6 bases and J 6 bases, with 11 bases left between them. CDR3 bases: TGTGCCAGCAGGGGGGGAGGAGATGGCTACACCTTC. Protein sequence: CASRGGGDGYTF.

This chain connects TRBV6-2 or TRBV6-3 to TRBJ1-3; D is perhaps TRBD1 (5 bases). CDR3 length: 14 residues. Per the germline V gene, CDR1 is MNHEY and CDR2 is SVGEGT. The V gene lost 5 bases and the J gene lost 0 bases, with 8 bases spanning the gap. CDR3 sequence reads: CASSRGSSGNTIYF. As DNA, the CDR3 is TGTGCCAGCAGTCGGGGGTCCTCTGGAAACACCATATATTTT.

As to this clone: Other DNA sequences in the same sample also yield this CDR3. The rearrangement uses TRBV18 and TRBJ2-7, with 7 bases matching TRBD2. Germline V gene lookup returns CDR1 KGHSH and CDR2 LQKENI. V dropped 2 bases and J dropped 1; count of bases not matched to a gene: 2. The CDR3 length is 14 residues. This CDR3 is CASSPGGGSYEQYF. The DNA of the CDR3 is TGTGCCAGCTCACCAGGGGGGGGATCCTACGAGCAGTACTTC.

The rearrangement links TRBV19 to TRBJ2-7; TRBD2 matches 8 bases. In germline, CDR1 is LNHDA, CDR2 SQIVND (reference sequence). The CDR3 is made up of 15 amino acids. Unmatched junction bases numbered 9, after V lost 5 bases and J lost 3 bases. The CDR3 reads CASSRGGEGLYEQYF. The CDR3 nucleotides are TGTGCCAGTAGTCGGGGGGGAGAGGGACTCTACGAGCAGTACTTC.